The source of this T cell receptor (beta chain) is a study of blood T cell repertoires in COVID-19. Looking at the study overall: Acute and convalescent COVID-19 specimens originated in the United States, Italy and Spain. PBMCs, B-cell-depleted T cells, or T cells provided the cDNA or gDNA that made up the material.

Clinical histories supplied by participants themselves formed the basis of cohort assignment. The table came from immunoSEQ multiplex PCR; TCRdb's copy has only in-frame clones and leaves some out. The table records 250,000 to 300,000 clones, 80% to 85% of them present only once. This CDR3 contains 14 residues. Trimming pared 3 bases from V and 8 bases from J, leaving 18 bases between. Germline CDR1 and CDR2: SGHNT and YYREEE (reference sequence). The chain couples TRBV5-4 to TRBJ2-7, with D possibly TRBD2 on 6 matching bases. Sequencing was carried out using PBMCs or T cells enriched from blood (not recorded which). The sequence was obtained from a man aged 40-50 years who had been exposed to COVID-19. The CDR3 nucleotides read TGTGCCAGCAGCTCCCGGGAGATCTTCTTCAAGCAGTACTTC. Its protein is CASSSREIFFKQYF. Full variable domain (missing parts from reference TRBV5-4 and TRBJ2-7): ETGVTQSPTHLIKTRGQQVTLRCSSQSGHNTVSWYQQALGQGPQFIFQYYREEENGRGNFPPRFSGLQFPNYSSELNVNALELDDSALYLCASSSREIFFKQYFGPGTRLTVT.